This T cell receptor (beta chain) originates from a study of tumor-infiltrating lymphocytes in localized non-small cell lung cancer (dated by TCRdb to the early 2020s). Study-wide context: Several histologies were represented in the cohort, which also included both smokers and never-smokers as well as patients whose samples were collected after neoadjuvant chemotherapy. The overall ICON cohort comprised over a hundred surgical patients with localized non-small cell lung cancer whose tumors were resected. Each patient contributed resected tumor tissue and uninvolved lung tissue from the same patient, described as non-adjacent to the tumor. The same patients underwent several integrated assays, with TCR sequencing performed together with flow cytometry, multiplex immunofluorescence, RNA-seq, exome sequencing and proteomics. A total of 50 or so patients were included in the paired tumor versus uninvolved lung comparison of immunoSEQ T-cell fraction. Study-wide conclusions, independent of this receptor: Higher T cell infiltration in tumors than in uninvolved lung tissue was supported by TCRbeta sequencing, consistent with immunofluorescence CD3 counts. Different pieces of the same tissue were used for different assays, so technical variation could not be separated from intratumor heterogeneity. The TCR-derived T-cell fraction showed no difference between the flow cytometry-defined immunotypes IM1 (good prognosis) and IM2 (poor prognosis). Tumor T-cell fraction from TCR sequencing was not associated with recurrence-free survival (p = 0.61). Assay coverage varied across patients depending on available tissue quantity, so only a subset of the cohort had TCR sequencing.

In the germline V gene, CDR1 corresponds to KGHSH and CDR2 to LQKENI. V is cut by 6 bases and J by 4 bases, and the space between the germline ends is 7 bases. From the cysteine through the phenylalanine, the CDR3 covers 11 amino acids. Only the CDR3 portion is preserved as DNA: 33 bases, with reading frame beginning at the first base. The immunoSEQ assay used for TCR sequencing gave the T-cell fraction in both tumor and uninvolved lung tissue. The authors processed their data as follows. In the survival analysis, patients were divided into a high T-cell fraction group (upper tertile) and a low T-cell fraction group (lower two tertiles), and the two groups were compared using a log-rank test. Paired tumor versus uninvolved lung differences in T-cell fraction were tested with a signed-rank test. The table comes from immuneACCESS by way of TCRdb, which keeps in-frame sequences with V and J called. Part of the clones is missing from these tables; in studies checked, under half for an unresolved V gene and the rest for unknown reasons. V, J and clone size derive from that table, while D and trimming were established from the DNA sequence. For this sample the table gives more than 9,000 clones, of which about 69% were detected only once. The ten largest clones represent around a tenth of the sample.

Enrollment in ICON was initiated in April 2016, and the last patient was enrolled in 2018. From a subcohort of 60 to 90 patients, fresh tumor and matched uninvolved tissue were collected for in-depth immune analyses, including TCR sequencing. No cell sorting was done, and TCR sequencing was instead run on DNA isolated from bulk tissue. To note about this clone: No cognate antigen has been identified for it. Base qualities were left out, and no much larger clone turns up one base away.

In this chain, TRBV18 is recombined with TRBJ2-7; matching of 5 bases hints at TRBD1 as the D gene. The TCR was taken from a human donor with non-small cell lung cancer. The specimen sequenced was lung tumor tissue. CDR3 sequence: CASSAGYEQYF. Read as DNA, the sequence is TGTGCCAGCTCCGCAGGGTACGAGCAGTACTTC.